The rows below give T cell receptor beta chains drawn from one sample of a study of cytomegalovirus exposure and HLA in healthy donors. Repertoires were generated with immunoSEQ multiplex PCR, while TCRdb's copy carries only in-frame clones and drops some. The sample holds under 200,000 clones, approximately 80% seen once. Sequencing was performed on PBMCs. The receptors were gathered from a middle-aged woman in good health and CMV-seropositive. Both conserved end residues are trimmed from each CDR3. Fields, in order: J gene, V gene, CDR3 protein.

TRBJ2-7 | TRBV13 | ASSPRAGAYEQY
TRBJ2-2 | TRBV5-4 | ASSLQYIQGGELF
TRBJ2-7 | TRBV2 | ASLSTSGTSGLYEQY
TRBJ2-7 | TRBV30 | AWSLTGEQY
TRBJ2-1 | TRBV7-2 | ASSSLGQGHNEQF
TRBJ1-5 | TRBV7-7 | ASSLRGQH
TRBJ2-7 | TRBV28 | ASSLPPSDEQY
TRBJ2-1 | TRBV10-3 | AIRSGTAPGLAGVNSYNEQF
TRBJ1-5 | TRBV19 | ASNQRNSNQPQH
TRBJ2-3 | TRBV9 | ASSSRTWGRETDTQY
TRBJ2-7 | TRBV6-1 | ASSVSSGRTYEQY
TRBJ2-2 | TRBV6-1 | ASSEARQGISGELF
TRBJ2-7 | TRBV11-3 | ASSLDGFTYEQY
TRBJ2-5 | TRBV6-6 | ASSYRTATQY
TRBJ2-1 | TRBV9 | ASSVVGGRISYNEQF
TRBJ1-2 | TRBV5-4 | ASSLAPDGQVRGYT
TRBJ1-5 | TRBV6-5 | ASRPGNSNQPQH
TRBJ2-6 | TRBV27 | ASSFRSGANVLT
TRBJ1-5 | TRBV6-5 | ASSYDRLSQPQH
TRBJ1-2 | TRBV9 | ASSVGPDYGYT
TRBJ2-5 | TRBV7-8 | ASSRGFAGVEETQY
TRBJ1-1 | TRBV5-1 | ASSSRDRSPDTEAF
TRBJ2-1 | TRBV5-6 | ASSLASGYNEQF
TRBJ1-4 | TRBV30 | AWSAEQGEKLF
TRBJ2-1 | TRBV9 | ASSVASGGNYNEQF
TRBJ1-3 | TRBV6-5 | ASTAQSGNTIY
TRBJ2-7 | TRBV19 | ASRRAAGVN
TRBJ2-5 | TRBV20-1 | SASTPAEQY
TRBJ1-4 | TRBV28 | ASSSTGGGEKLF
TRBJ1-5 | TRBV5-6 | ASSYFSGISNQPQH
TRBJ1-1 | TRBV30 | AWSLDRDTEAF
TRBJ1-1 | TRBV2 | ASSGAVGRGTEAF
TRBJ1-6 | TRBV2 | AKGGTGIGNSPLH
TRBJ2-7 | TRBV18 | ASSQNKYGTGGHEQY
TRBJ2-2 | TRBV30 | AWRRDRETGELF
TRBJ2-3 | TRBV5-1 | ASSGLTGQDTQY
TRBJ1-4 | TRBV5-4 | ASSKGGQGEKLF
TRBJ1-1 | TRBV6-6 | ASRPPGQENTEAF
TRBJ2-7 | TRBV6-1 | ASSEAVALSDEQY
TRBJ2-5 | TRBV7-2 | ASSLARQEETQY
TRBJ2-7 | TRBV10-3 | AIRPGTSGGTYEQY
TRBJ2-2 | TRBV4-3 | ASSRGETGELF
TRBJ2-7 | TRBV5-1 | ASSPRDSQYEQY
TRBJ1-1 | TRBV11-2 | ASTLGLNTEAF
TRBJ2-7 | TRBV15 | ATSRDRTLITYEQY
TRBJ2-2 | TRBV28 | ASSVSGGAGELF
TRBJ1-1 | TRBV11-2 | ASSLLTVNTEAF
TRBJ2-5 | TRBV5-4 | ASSLPGRDGETQY
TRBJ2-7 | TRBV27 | ASFSASYEQY
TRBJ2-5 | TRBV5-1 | ASSPDSAKETRY
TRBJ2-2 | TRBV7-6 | ASSLGSANTGELF